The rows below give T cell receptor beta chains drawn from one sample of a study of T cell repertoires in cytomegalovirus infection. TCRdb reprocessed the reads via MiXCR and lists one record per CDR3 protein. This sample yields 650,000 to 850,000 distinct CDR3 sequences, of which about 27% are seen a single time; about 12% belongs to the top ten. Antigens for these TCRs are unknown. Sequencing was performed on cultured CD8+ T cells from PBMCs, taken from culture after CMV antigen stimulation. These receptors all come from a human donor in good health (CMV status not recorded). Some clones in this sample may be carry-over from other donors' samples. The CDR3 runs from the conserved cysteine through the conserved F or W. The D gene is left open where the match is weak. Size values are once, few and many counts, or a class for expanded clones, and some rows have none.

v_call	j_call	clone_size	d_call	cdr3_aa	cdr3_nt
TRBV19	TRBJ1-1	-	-	CASSPSQGDTEAFF	TGTGCCAGTAGTCCTTCCCAAGGGGACACTGAAGCTTTCTTT
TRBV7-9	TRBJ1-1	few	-	CAILTDNTEAFF	TGTGCCATCCTGACCGATAACACTGAAGCTTTCTTT
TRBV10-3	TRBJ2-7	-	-	CAISESQVLEQYF	TGTGCCATCAGTGAGTCGCAGGTTCTAGAGCAGTACTTC
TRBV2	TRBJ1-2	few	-	CASKGSIYGYTF	TGTGCCAGCAAGGGGTCGATCTATGGCTACACCTTC
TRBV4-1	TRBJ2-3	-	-	CASSFGLGAPNTQYF	TGCGCCAGCAGCTTCGGATTGGGAGCACCTAATACGCAGTATTTT
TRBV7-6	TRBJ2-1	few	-	CASSSAGGPFNEQFF	TGTGCCAGCAGCTCCGCCGGGGGGCCGTTCAATGAGCAGTTCTTC
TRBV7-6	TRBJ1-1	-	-	CASSLKGQGTDAFF	TGTGCCAGCAGCTTGAAAGGACAAGGCACTGATGCTTTCTTT
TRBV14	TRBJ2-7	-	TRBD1	CASSQAFMGQKRGYF	TGTGCCAGCAGCCAAGCTTTCATGGGACAGAAAAGAGGGTACTTC
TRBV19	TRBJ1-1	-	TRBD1	CASRGQAIGLNTEAFF	TGTGCCAGCAGGGGACAGGCGATCGGGTTGAACACTGAAGCTTTCTTT
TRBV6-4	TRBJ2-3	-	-	CASSVNWGTDTQYF	TGTGCCAGCAGTGTAAATTGGGGCACAGATACGCAGTATTTT
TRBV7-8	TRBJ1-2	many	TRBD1	CASSLDLGTVYGYTF	TGTGCCAGCAGCTTAGACTTGGGGACAGTCTATGGCTACACCTTC
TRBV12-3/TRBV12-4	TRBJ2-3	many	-	CASSLAWKLGQAFTDTQYF	TGTGCCAGCAGTTTAGCGTGGAAGCTAGGGCAGGCCTTCACAGATACGCAGTATTTT
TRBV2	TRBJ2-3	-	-	CASNWIGPGTDTQYF	TGTGCCAGCAATTGGATAGGTCCCGGCACAGATACGCAGTATTTT
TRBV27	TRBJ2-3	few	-	CASSRPGTDTQYF	TGTGCCAGCAGTAGGCCGGGCACAGATACGCAGTATTTT
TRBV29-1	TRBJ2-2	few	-	CSVENTGELFF	TGCAGCGTTGAAAACACCGGGGAGCTGTTTTTT
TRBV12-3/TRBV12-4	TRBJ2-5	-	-	CASSPETSRETQYF	TGTGCCAGCAGTCCCGAGACTAGTAGAGAGACCCAGTACTTC
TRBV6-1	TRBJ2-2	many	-	CASSPQQNTGELFF	TGTGCCAGCTCCCCCCAACAGAACACCGGGGAGCTGTTTTTT
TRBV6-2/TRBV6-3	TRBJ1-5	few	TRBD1	CASSWDRAVVQPQHF	TGTGCCAGCAGTTGGGACAGGGCGGTCGTGCAGCCCCAGCATTTT
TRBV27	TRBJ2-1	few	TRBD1	CASSFRDRPYNEQFF	TGTGCCAGCAGTTTCCGGGACAGGCCCTACAATGAGCAGTTCTTC
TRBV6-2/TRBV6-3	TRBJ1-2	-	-	CASSSPRDLGYTF	TGTGCCAGCAGTTCGCCGAGGGATCTCGGCTACACCTTC
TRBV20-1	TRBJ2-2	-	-	CSASPSVNTGELFF	TGCAGTGCTAGTCCATCCGTGAACACCGGGGAGCTGTTTTTT
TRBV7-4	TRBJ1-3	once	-	CASTESGSGNTIYF	TGTGCCAGCACCGAATCGGGCTCTGGAAACACCATATATTTT
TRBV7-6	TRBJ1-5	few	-	CASSLLEQPQHF	TGTGCCAGCAGCTTATTGGAACAGCCCCAGCATTTT
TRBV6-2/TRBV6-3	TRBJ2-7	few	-	CASQRSQHEQYF	TGTGCCAGCCAGAGGTCTCAGCACGAGCAGTACTTC
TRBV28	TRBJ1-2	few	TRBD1	CASSFPTDRVPPGYTF	TGTGCCAGCAGTTTCCCGACTGACAGGGTTCCACCTGGCTACACCTTC